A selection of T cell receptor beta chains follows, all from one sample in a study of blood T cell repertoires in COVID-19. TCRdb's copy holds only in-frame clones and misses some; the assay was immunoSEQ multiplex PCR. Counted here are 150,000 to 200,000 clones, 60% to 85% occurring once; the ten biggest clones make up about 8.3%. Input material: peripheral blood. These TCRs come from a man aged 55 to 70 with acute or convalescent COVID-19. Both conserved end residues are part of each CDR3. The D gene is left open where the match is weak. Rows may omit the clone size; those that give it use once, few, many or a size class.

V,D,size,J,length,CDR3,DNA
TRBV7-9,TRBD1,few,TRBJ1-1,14,CASRLGGREAEAFF,TGTGCCAGCAGATTAGGGGGCAGGGAGGCTGAAGCTTTCTTT
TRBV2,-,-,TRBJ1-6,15,CASMERGSYNSPLHF,TGTGCCAGCATGGAGAGAGGGTCCTATAATTCACCCCTCCACTTT
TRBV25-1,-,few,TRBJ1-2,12,CASEGGAEGYTF,TGTGCCAGCGAGGGGGGGGCGGAGGGCTACACCTTC
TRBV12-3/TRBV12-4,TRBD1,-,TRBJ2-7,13,CASSPGQGYEQYF,TGTGCCAGCAGCCCCGGACAGGGCTACGAGCAGTACTTC
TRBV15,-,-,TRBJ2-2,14,CATNTGYNTGELFF,TGTGCCACCAATACAGGGTATAACACCGGGGAGCTGTTTTTT
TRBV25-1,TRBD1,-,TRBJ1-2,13,CASSEGTVFGYTF,TGTGCCAGCAGTGAAGGGACAGTTTTTGGCTACACCTTC
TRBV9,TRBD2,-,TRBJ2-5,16,CASSVGLAGIQETQYF,TGTGCCAGCAGCGTAGGGCTAGCGGGGATACAAGAGACCCAGTACTTC
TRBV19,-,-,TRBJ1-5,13,CASSSTDNQPQHF,TGTGCCAGTAGTTCGACAGACAATCAGCCCCAGCATTTT
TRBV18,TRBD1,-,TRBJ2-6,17,CASSYRGGSSGANVLTF,TGTGCCAGCTCATACAGGGGCGGTAGCTCTGGGGCCAACGTCCTGACTTTC
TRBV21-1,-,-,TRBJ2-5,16,CASSRGGQALQETQYF,TGTGCCAGCAGCCGAGGGGGACAGGCCCTCCAAGAGACCCAGTACTTC
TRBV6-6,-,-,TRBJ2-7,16,CASNAQQGLTYYEQYF,TGTGCCAGCAACGCTCAACAGGGTTTGACCTACTACGAGCAGTACTTC